Presented here are 13 T cell receptor beta chains from one specimen sequenced in a study of T cells after yellow fever vaccination. TCRdb re-called the 5' RACE reads through MiXCR, storing one row per CDR3 protein. The sample has about 75,000 distinct CDR3 sequences; around 7.1% are singletons. Sequencing used CD8+ T cells sorted from PBMCs, obtained less than 11 days after the first yellow fever vaccination. Source of these receptors: a man aged 18-30 years who received the YFV17D yellow fever vaccine.

This clonotype was detected many times. This chain uses TRBV5-1 with TRBJ1-1; D gene uncertain. Germline CDR1 and CDR2: SGHRS and YFSETQ. V dropped 5 bases and J dropped 1 base, with 6 bases sitting between them. The CDR3 runs to 12 residues. The CDR3 DNA reads as TGCGCCAGCAGGTGGAAGAACACTGAAGCTTTCTTT. It translates to CASRWKNTEAFF.

This clonotype was detected many times. The rearrangement links TRBV9 to TRBJ1-2; D is unclear. The V end lost 0 bases, the J end lost 0 bases, and 9 bases lay between the germline ends. The CDR3 totals 15 residues. Per the germline V gene, CDR1 is SGDLS and CDR2 is YYNGEE. CDR3 amino acids: CASSVAESANYGYTF. CDR3 sequence (DNA): TGTGCCAGCAGCGTAGCTGAGAGCGCTAACTATGGCTACACCTTC. Filled out from reference TRBV9 and TRBJ1-2, the complete variable domain reads DSGVTQTPKHLITATGQRVTLRCSPRSGDLSVYWYQQSLDQGLQFLIQYYNGEERAKGNILERFSAQQFPDLHSELNLSSLELGDSALYFCASSVAESANYGYTFGSGTRLTVV.

Ten or more counts support this clonotype. V gene TRBV28 combines with J gene TRBJ2-2, with D unresolved. V was shortened by 3 bases and J by 4 bases, with 9 bases between the two germline ends. This CDR3 region has 14 residues. Germline values: CDR1 MDHEN, CDR2 SYDVKM. As DNA, the CDR3 is TGTGCCAGCAGTTTTCGGTTGATCACCGGGGAGCTGTTTTTT. Translation: CASSFRLITGELFF.

This clonotype was detected a few times. The rearrangement links TRBV7-6 to TRBJ2-3; D call uncertain. The CDR3 spans 15 residues. Trimming shortened V by 1 base and J by 2 bases, and 10 bases separated the two germline ends. CDR1 and CDR2 from the germline V gene are SGHVS and FNYEAQ. The DNA for the CDR3 is TGTGCCAGCAGCTTAGTTGGCGCATACACAGATACGCAGTATTTT. This encodes CASSLVGAYTDTQYF. Together with reference TRBV7-6 and TRBJ2-3, the CDR3 gives the full variable domain: GAGVSQSPRYKVTKRGQDVALRCDPISGHVSLYWYRQALGQGPEFLTYFNYEAQQDKSGLPNDRFSAERPEGSISTLTIQRTEQRDSAMYRCASSLVGAYTDTQYFGPGTRLTVL.

There are a few counts of this clonotype. This sequence joins TRBV12-3 or TRBV12-4 and TRBJ2-3, with 7 bases fitting TRBD2. This CDR3 has 15 residues. V lost 2 bases, J lost 3 bases, and 5 bases stayed unmatched. CDR3 region: CASSLLASGTDTQYF. DNA of the CDR3: TGTGCCAGCAGTTTACTAGCTAGCGGAACAGATACGCAGTATTTT.

This clonotype was counted at least ten times. This sequence joins TRBV6-5 and TRBJ1-3, with D hard to call. The CDR3 length is 15 residues. Trimming stripped 4 bases from V and 2 bases from J, with 12 bases between. CDR1 and CDR2 from the germline V gene are MNHEY and SVGAGI. The CDR3 region is CASSWTGPAGNTIYF. The CDR3 bases are TGTGCCAGCAGTTGGACCGGACCGGCTGGAAACACCATATATTTT.

This clonotype was picked up many times. This CDR3 is CSARVLASYEQYF. The CDR3 DNA reads as TGCAGTGCTAGAGTACTAGCCTCCTACGAGCAGTACTTC. This sequence joins TRBV20-1 and TRBJ2-7; D is perhaps TRBD2 (6 bases). This CDR3 is 13 amino acids long. The germline V and J ends were trimmed by 1 base and 0 bases, with 7 bases remaining between them. Looked up from germline, CDR1 is DFQATT and CDR2 is SNEGSKA (reference sequence).

The rearrangement uses TRBV7-9 and TRBJ2-4; 12 bases are a match to TRBD2. This CDR3 is built from 15 residues. The trim removed 4 bases at V and 15 bases at J, leaving 13 bases unmatched. CDR1 and CDR2 (germline): SEHNR, FQNEAQ (reference sequence). The CDR3 DNA sequence: TGTGCCAGCAGCTCCGGGACTAGCGGGTCATCCCCTCCGTACTTC. This gives the protein CASSSGTSGSSPPYF. Full variable domain (outside the CDR3, taken from reference TRBV7-9 and TRBJ2-4): DTGVSQNPRHKITKRGQNVTFRCDPISEHNRLYWYRQTLGQGPEFLTYFQNEAQLEKSRLLSDRFSAERPKGSFSTLEIQRTEQGDSAMYLCASSSGTSGSSPPYFGAGTRLSVL.

In its sample, this clonotype was seen a few times. The chain couples TRBV11-2 to TRBJ2-7, with D unclear. V was shortened by 5 bases and J by 4 bases, with 24 bases between the two germline ends. This CDR3 has 17 amino acids. Germline CDR1 reads SGHAT; CDR2 reads FQNNGV. CDR3 bases: TGTGCCAGCAGCCGTTCCCCCTTTCCCGGGTGGATTTACGAGCAGTACTTC. The encoded protein is CASSRSPFPGWIYEQYF. Using reference TRBV11-2 and TRBJ2-7 for the parts outside the CDR3, the full variable domain is EAGVAQSPRYKIIEKRQSVAFWCNPISGHATLYWYQQILGQGPKLLIQFQNNGVVDDSQLPKDRFSAERLKGVDSTLKIQPAKLEDSAVYLCASSRSPFPGWIYEQYFGPGTRLTVT.

Only a few counts were recorded for this clonotype. The V and J genes are TRBV29-1 and TRBJ1-1, with TRBD1 identical over 11 bases. This CDR3 has 14 residues. Germline CDR1 SQVTM, CDR2 ANQGSEA. J lost 5 bases, V lost 7 bases, and 9 bases had no gene match. The CDR3 DNA is TGCAGCGCCAAGGACAGGGGGCGAGAGACTGAAGCTTTCTTT. Protein product: CSAKDRGRETEAFF.

This clonotype appeared many times. The CDR3 loop is CASSPEGSGGNEQFF. In DNA, the CDR3 is TGTGCCAGCAGCCCCGAAGGTAGCGGGGGGAATGAGCAGTTCTTC. The J gene is TRBJ2-1, the V gene TRBV12-3 or TRBV12-4; 10 bases match TRBD2. With 6 bases clipped from V and 7 bases from J, the junction kept 9 bases outside the gene matches. CDR3 length equals 15 residues.

At least ten counts were recorded for this clonotype. The chain couples TRBV11-2 to TRBJ2-3; either TRBD1 or TRBD2 may supply D (5 bases each). The V and J ends lost 0 bases and 0 bases respectively, with 13 bases between them. Germline values: CDR1 SGHAT, CDR2 FQNNGV. The CDR3 contains 17 residues. The DNA of the CDR3 is TGTGCCAGCAGCTTAGAATGGACCGGGGCTAGCACAGATACGCAGTATTTT. Residues: CASSLEWTGASTDTQYF.

The chain uses TRBV11-2 and TRBJ2-3; D may be TRBD1 (6 bases). V dropped 5 bases and J dropped 1 base, with 16 bases sitting between them. The CDR3 has 16 residues. Germline-derived CDR1 and CDR2 are SGHAT and FQNNGV. The CDR3 loop is CASSPGAIRGTDTQYF. As DNA, the CDR3 is TGTGCCAGCAGCCCAGGGGCTATTAGGGGCACAGATACGCAGTATTTT.